This record concerns one TCR beta chain sequence. This CDR3 has 15 residues. V was clipped by 4 bases and J by 0 bases, with 11 bases between them. The germline V gene has CDR1 SGDLS and CDR2 YYNGEE. Sequenced by immunoSEQ multiplex PCR; TCRdb stores in-frame clones only, minus some. The sample contains fewer than 300,000 clones, roughly 86% of which appear only once. The source of the sample is a study of blood T cell repertoires in COVID-19. The V call is TRBV9, the J call TRBJ1-5; a possible D gene is TRBD1 (6 bases). The receptor comes from a man between 18 and 29 years old with active or convalescent COVID-19. Sample: peripheral blood. CDR3 sequence (DNA): TGTGCCAGCAGCCGGACAGCTTATAGCAATCAGCCCCAGCATTTT. This gives the protein CASSRTAYSNQPQHF.